This entry concerns a single T cell receptor (beta chain). Its antigen is currently not known. Base qualities were left out, and no much larger clone turns up one base away. From its cysteine to its phenylalanine, the CDR3 spans 16 amino acids. The only DNA kept is the CDR3, 48 bases in frame from the first base. At the junction V is shortened by 3 bases and J by 2 bases; bases outside the gene matches: 9. The germline V gene (reference sequence) supplies CDR1 DFQATT and CDR2 SNEGSKA. The time point label on this specimen signifies: about 28 days (+/-7) after the second vaccine dose. AZD1222 recipients whose second dose came at about 4 weeks and those whose second dose came at about 12 weeks were combined into one group, since spike-specific TCR depth and breadth did not differ between the two schedules. Vaccinee samples came from UK trials COV001 and COV002, including a single-blind randomized controlled phase 2/3 trial of AZD1222 (ChAdOx1 nCoV-19) in healthy adults. For TCRbeta chain sequencing, PBMC samples were collected from trial participants at day 0 and at day 28 after the second dose.

This entry is derived from a study of T cell responses to AZD1222 COVID-19 vaccine listed by TCRdb under 2021. Background on the whole study: TCR sequencing covered 233 trial participants: 207 given two doses of AZD1222 and 26 given two doses of MenACWY control vaccine. Trial participants were enrolled by age into subgroups of 18-55, 56-69 and 70-plus years, and around 150, 28 and 57 TCR-sequenced participants, respectively, were included in these subgroups. Paper-wide results and their limitations: The 56-69-year group was small, and its depth increase did not reach significance, likely because of low power. Because no day 14 peak-response samples were available, repertoires were characterized only after the peak T cell response. After two AZD1222 doses, spike-specific TCR breadth and depth were significantly higher than at day 0 and than in MenACWY recipients. Participants were mostly white British and included more females than males, and it was suggested by the authors that clonal diversity may have been underestimated. Epitopes outside the regions mutated in the B.1.351 and B.1.1.7 variants were reportedly recognized by nearly half of the unique spike-specific TCRs. Conclusions about previously exposed vaccinees were limited because only a handful of AZD1222 recipients were SARS-CoV-2 seropositive at baseline. CD4 TCRs associated with the vaccine covered the entire spike protein, and the dominant responses were in regions 160-218 and 743-854.

The CDR3 regions of human TCRbeta chains were analyzed by immunosequencing. The paper's processing steps were these. TCRs in the repertoires were matched against a reference library of SARS-CoV-2-specific TCRs that had been generated with the MIRA antigen-specificity platform. Breadth was defined as the fraction of unique TCRs that were SARS-CoV-2-associated. Depth was defined as the fraction of total T cells that were SARS-CoV-2-associated. Using the MIRA data, each spike-specific TCR was assigned both to the spike region to which the TCR was reactive and to a CD4 or CD8 class. Log10-transformed breadth and depth values were compared by one-way ANOVA with Sidak's multiple comparisons tests. TCRdb holds this immuneACCESS table with in-frame rearrangements only. Some clones are missing; in checked studies, unresolved V genes explain under half, and the rest has no known cause. V, J and clone size are those of that table, while D and trimming were read from the DNA. The sample profile shows some 190,000 clones; 85% to 95% of them were found once. 1.5% to 2.5% of the sample is in the top ten clones.

This chain joins TRBV20-1 to TRBJ2-3, with 9 central nucleotides matching TRBD1. The sequence was collected from an adult who received the AZD1222 COVID-19 vaccine. The sequences come from peripheral blood, collected 28 days after the second AZD1222 dose. For the CDR3, the sequence is CSASRRDRVPTDTQYF. The nucleotides read TGCAGTGCTAGTCGTCGGGACAGGGTTCCCACAGATACGCAGTATTTT.